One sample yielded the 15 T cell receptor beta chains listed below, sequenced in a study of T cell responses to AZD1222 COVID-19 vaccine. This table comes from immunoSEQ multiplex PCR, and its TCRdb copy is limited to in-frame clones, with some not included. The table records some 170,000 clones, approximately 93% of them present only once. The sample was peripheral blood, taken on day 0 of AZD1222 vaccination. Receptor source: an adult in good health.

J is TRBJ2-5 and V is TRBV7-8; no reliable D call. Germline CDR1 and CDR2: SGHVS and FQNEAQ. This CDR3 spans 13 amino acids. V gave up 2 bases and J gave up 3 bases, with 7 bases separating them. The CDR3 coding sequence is TGTGCCAGCAGCTTAAACTCGGAAGAGACCCAGTACTTC. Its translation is CASSLNSEETQYF. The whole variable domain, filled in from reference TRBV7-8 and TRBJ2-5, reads GAGVSQSPRYKVAKRGQDVALRCDPISGHVSLFWYQQALGQGPEFLTYFQNEAQLDKSGLPSDRFFAERPEGSVSTLKIQRTQQEDSAVYLCASSLNSEETQYFGPGTRLLVL.

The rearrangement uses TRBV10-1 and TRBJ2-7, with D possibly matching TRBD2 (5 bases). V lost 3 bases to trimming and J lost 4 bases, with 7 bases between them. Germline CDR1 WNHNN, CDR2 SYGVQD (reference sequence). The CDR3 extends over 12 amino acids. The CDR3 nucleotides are TGCGCCAGCAGTGAAGGAGGTTACGAGCAGTACTTC. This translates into CASSEGGYEQYF.

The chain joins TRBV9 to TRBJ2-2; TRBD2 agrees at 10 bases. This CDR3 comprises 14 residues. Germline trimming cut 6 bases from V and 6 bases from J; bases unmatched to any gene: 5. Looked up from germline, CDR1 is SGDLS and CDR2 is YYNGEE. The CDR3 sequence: CASNQRGGSGELFF. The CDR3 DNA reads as TGTGCCAGCAATCAGCGGGGGGGCTCCGGGGAGCTGTTTTTT.

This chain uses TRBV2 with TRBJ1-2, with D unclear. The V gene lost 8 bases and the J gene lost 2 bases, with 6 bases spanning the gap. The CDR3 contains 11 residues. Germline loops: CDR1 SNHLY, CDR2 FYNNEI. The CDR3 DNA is TGTGCCAGCGAGTTAAACTATGGCTACACCTTC. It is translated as CASELNYGYTF. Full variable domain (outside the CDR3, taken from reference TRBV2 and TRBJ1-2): EPEVTQTPSHQVTQMGQEVILRCVPISNHLYFYWYRQILGQKVEFLVSFYNNEISEKSEIFDDQFSVERPDGSNFTLKIRSTKLEDSAMYFCASELNYGYTFGSGTRLTVV.

The CDR3 protein is CASSAHIDGLYGYTF. The DNA of the CDR3 is TGTGCCAGCAGCGCCCACATAGACGGACTCTATGGCTACACCTTC. V gene TRBV11-2 combines with J gene TRBJ1-2; no reliable D call. CDR1 is SGHAT and CDR2 is FQNNGV in the germline V gene. The CDR3 is 15 amino acids. The germline V and J ends were trimmed by 5 bases and 4 bases, with 17 bases remaining between them.

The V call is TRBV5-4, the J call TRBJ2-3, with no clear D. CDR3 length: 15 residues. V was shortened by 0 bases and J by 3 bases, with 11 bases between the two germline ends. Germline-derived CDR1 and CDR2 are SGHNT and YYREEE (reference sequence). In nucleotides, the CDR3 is TGTGCCAGCAGCTTGGCCGGGCAGCCGACAGATACGCAGTATTTT. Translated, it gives CASSLAGQPTDTQYF.

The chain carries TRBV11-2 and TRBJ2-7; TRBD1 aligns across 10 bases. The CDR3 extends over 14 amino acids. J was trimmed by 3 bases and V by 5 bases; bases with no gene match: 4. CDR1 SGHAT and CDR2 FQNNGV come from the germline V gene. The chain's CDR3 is CASSQGTGVYEQYF. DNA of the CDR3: TGTGCCAGCAGCCAGGGGACAGGGGTCTACGAGCAGTACTTC. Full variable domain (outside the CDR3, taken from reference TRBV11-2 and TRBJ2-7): EAGVAQSPRYKIIEKRQSVAFWCNPISGHATLYWYQQILGQGPKLLIQFQNNGVVDDSQLPKDRFSAERLKGVDSTLKIQPAKLEDSAVYLCASSQGTGVYEQYFGPGTRLTVT.

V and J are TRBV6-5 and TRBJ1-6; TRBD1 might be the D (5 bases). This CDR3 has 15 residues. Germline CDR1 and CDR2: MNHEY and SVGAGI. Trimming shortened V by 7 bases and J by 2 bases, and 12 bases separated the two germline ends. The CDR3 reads CASTNTGAYNSPLHF. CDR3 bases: TGTGCCAGCACAAACACAGGCGCCTATAATTCACCCCTCCACTTT.

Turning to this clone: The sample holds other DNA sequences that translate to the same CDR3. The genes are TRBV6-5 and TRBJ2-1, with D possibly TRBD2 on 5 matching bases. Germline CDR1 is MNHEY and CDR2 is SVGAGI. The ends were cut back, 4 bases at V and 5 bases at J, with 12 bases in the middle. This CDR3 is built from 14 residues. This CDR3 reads CASSSRGSDNEQFF. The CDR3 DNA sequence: TGTGCCAGCAGTTCTCGGGGTAGCGACAATGAGCAGTTCTTC.

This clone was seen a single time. The DNA of the CDR3 is TGCGCCAGCAGCACCATTTCGGGGCGGGGGGACAATGAGCAGTTCTTC. Its protein product is CASSTISGRGDNEQFF. This chain connects TRBV4-3 to TRBJ2-1, with 8 bases aligning to TRBD2. Unmatched junction bases numbered 11, after V lost 5 bases and J lost 5 bases. The germline gives CDR1 LGHNA, CDR2 YSLEER. The CDR3 has 16 amino acids.

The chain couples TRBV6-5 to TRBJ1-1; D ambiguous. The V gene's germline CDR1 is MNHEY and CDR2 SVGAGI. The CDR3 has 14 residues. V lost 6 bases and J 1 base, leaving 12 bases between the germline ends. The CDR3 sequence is CASREAGKNTEAFF. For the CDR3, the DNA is TGTGCCAGCAGAGAGGCAGGCAAGAACACTGAAGCTTTCTTT.

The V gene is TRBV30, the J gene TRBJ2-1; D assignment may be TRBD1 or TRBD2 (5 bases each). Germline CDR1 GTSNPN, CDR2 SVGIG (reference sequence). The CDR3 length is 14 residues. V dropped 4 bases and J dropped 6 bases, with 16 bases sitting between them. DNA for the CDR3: TGTGCCTGGACCCTCGACAGTGGGGGCAATGAGCAGTTCTTC. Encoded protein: CAWTLDSGGNEQFF.

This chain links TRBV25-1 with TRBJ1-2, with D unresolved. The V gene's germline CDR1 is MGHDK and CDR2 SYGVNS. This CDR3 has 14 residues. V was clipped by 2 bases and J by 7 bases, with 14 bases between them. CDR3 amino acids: CASSEQGVRSGYTF. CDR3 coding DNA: TGTGCCAGCAGTGAACAAGGAGTCCGGTCTGGCTACACCTTC.

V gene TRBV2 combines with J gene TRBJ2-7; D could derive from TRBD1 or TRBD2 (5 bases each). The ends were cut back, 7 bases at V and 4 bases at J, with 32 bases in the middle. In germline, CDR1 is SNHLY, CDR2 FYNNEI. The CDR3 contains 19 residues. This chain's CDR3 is CASTGPPTGTHITNYEQYF. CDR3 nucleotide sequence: TGTGCCAGCACCGGACCCCCGACGGGGACCCATATTACGAATTACGAGCAGTACTTC.

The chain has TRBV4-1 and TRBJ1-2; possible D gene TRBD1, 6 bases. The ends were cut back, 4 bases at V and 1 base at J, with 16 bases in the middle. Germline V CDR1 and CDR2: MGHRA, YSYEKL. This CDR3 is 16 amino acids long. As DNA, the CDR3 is TGCGCCAGCAGCCCAGGGAGGGCCAGGGGTAACTATGGCTACACCTTC. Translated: CASSPGRARGNYGYTF.